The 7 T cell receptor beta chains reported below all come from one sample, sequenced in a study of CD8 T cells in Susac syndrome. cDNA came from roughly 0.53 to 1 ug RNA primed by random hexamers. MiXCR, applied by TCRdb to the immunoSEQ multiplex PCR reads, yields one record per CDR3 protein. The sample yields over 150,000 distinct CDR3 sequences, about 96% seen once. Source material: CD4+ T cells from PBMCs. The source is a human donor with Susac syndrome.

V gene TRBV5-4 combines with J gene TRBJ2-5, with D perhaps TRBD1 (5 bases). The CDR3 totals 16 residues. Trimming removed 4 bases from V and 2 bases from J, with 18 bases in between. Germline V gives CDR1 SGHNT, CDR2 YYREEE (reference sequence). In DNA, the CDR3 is TGTGCCAGCAGCCAAAGGGGCATCGGTGGGCAAGAGACCCAGTACTTC. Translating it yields CASSQRGIGGQETQYF.

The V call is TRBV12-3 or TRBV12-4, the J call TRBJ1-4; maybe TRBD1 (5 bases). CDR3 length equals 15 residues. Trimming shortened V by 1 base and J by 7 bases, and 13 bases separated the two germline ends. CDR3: CASSLVRQQGEKLFF. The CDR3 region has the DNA TGTGCCAGCAGTTTAGTTCGGCAGCAGGGTGAAAAACTGTTTTTT.

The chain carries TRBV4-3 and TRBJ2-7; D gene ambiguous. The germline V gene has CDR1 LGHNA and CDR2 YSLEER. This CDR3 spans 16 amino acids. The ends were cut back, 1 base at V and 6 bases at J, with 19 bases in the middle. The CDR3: CASSQGIVDPRGEQYF. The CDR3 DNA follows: TGCGCCAGCAGCCAAGGAATAGTGGACCCCCGCGGCGAGCAGTACTTC.

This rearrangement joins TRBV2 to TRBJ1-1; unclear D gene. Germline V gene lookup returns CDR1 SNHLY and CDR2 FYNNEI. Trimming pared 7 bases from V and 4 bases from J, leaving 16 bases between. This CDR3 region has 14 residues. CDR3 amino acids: CASKEQGPSTEAFF. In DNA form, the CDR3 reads TGTGCCAGCAAGGAACAAGGTCCGAGCACTGAAGCTTTCTTT.

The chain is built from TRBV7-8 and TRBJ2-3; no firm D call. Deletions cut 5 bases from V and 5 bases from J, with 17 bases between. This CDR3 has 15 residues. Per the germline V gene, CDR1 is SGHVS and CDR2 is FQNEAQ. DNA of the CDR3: TGTGCCAGCAGCCTTAGACTCCCTGGGGTAGATACGCAGTATTTT. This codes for CASSLRLPGVDTQYF.

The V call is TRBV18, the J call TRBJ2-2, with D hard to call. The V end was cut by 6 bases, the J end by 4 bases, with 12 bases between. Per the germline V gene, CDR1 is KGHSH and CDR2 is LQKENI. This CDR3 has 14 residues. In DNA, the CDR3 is TGTGCCAGCTCGGTCGGACGTACCACCGGGGAGCTGTTTTTT. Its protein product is CASSVGRTTGELFF.

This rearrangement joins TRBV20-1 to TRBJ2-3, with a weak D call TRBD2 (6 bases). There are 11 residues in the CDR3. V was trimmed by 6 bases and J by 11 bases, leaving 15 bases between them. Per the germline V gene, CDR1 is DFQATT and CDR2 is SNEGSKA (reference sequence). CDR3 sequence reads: CSANGRGGQYF. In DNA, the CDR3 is TGCAGTGCGAATGGGCGGGGAGGGCAGTATTTT.